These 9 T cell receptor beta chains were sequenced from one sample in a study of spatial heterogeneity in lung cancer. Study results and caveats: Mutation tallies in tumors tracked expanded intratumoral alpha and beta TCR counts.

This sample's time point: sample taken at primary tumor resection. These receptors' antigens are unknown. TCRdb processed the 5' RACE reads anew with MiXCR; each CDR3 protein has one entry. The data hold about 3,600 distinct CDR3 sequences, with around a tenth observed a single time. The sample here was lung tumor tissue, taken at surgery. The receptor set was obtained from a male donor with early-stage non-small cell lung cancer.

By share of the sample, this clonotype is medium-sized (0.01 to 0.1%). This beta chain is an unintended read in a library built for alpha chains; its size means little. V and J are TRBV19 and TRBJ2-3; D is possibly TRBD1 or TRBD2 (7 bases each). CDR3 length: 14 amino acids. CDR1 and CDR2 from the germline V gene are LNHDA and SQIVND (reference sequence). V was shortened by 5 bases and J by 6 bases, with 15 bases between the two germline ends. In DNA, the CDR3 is TGTGCCAGTAGTGCCCGACAGGGAGGGGATACGCAGTATTTT. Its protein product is CASSARQGGDTQYF. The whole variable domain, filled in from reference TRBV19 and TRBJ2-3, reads DGGITQSPKYLFRKEGQNVTLSCEQNLNHDAMYWYRQDPGQGLRLIYYSQIVNDFQKGDIAEGYSVSREKKESFPLTVTSAQKNPTAFYLCASSARQGGDTQYFGPGTRLTVL.

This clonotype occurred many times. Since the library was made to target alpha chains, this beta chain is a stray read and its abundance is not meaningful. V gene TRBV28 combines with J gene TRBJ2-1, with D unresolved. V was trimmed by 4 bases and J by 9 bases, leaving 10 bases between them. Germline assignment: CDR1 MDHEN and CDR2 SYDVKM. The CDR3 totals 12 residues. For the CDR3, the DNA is TGTGCCAGCAGTTCCGGGTACGGTGAGCAGTTCTTC. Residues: CASSSGYGEQFF.

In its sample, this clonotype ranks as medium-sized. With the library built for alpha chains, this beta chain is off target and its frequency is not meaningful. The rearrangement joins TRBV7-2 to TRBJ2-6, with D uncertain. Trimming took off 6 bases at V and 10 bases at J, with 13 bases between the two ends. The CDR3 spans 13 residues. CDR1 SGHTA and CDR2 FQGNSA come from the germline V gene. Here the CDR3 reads CASSRARNNVLTF. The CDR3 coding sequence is TGTGCCAGCAGTAGGGCCCGCAATAACGTCCTGACTTTC.

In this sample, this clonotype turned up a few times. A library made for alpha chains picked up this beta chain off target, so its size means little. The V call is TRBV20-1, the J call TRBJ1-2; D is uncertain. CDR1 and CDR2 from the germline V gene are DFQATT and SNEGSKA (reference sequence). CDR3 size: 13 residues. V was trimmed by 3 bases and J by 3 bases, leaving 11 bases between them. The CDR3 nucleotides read TGCAGTGCTAGTCGAGGTGTTGACTATGGCTACACCTTC. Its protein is CSASRGVDYGYTF.

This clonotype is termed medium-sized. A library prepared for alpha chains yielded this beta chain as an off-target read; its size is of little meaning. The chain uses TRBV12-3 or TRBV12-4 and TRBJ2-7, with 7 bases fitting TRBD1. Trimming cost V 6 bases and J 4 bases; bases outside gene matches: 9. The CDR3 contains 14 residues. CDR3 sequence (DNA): TGTGCCAGCAGGCTAAACCGGGACAGATACGAGCAGTACTTC. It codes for CASRLNRDRYEQYF.

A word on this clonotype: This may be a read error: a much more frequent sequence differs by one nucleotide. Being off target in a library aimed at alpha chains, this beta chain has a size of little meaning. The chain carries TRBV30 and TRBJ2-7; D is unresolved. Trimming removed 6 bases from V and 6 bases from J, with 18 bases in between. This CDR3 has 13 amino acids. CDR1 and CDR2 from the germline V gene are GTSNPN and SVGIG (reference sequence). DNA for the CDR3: TGTGCCTGCGAGGCAGGTACCTTCTGCGAGCAGTACTTC. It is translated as CACEAGTFCEQYF. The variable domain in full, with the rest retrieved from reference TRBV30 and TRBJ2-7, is SQTIHQWPATLVQPVGSPLSLECTVEGTSNPNLYWYRQAAGRGLQLLFYSVGIGQISSEVPQNLSASRPQDRQFILSSKKLLLSDSGFYLCACEAGTFCEQYFGPGTRLTVT.

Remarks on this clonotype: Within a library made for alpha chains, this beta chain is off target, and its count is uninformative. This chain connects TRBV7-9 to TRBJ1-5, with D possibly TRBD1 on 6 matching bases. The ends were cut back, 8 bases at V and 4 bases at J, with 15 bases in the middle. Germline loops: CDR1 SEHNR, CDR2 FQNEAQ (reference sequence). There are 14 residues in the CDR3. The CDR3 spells CASVAGGGNQPQHF. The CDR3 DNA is TGTGCCAGCGTCGCCGGGGGCGGTAATCAGCCCCAGCATTTT.

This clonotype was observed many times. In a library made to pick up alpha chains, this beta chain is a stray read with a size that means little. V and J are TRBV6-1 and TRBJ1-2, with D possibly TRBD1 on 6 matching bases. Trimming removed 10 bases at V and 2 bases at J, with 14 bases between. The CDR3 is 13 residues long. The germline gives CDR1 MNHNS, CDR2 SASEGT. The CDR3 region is CANRDTRNYGYTF. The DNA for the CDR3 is TGTGCCAACCGGGACACACGGAACTATGGCTACACCTTC.

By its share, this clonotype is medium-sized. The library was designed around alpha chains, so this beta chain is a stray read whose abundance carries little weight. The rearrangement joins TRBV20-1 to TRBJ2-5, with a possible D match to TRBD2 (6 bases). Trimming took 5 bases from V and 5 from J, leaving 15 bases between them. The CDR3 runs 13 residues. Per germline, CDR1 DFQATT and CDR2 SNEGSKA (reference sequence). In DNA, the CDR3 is TGCAGTGCTGGAGGGCGTTCTGGGGAGACCCAGTACTTC. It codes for CSAGGRSGETQYF.